This TCR beta chain was profiled in a study of T cell changes during pregnancy in multiple sclerosis (dated by TCRdb to about 2019). For the study in its entirety: In women with multiple sclerosis, the researchers looked at how the T cell repertoire shifted as pregnancy progressed.

A note on this clone: It has no known antigen specificity. Base qualities were left out, and no much larger clone turns up one base away.

The method was the immunoSEQ multiplex PCR assay. TCRdb mirrors the immuneACCESS table, restricted to in-frame sequences. Some clones are absent from its copies; in checked studies, under half trace to an unresolved V gene, and the reason for the others is unknown. This sample is represented by approximately 90,000 clones; about nine tenths of them were singletons. Of the sample, under 2% falls within the top ten clones. The CDR3 sequence holds 18 residues, the cysteine and phenylalanine included. The only DNA kept is the CDR3, 54 bases in frame from the first base. As encoded in the germline V gene, CDR1 is LGHNA while CDR2 is YNFKEQ. Clipping removes 0 bases from V and 6 bases from J, with 10 as the unmatched junction base count.

The sequence was obtained from a female donor in good health, enrolled as a control in a pregnancy study. Recombination joined TRBV4-2 with TRBJ2-1, with TRBD2 identical over 11 junction bases. Material: peripheral blood, obtained after pregnancy. The nucleotides read TGTGCCAGCAGCCAAGACCCTAGCGGGGGGTCAGGCCCCAATGAGCAGTTCTTC. Its protein reads: CASSQDPSGGSGPNEQFF.